The 22 T cell receptor beta chains below come from one sample, sequenced in a study of blood T cell repertoires in COVID-19. This table comes from immunoSEQ multiplex PCR, and its TCRdb copy is limited to in-frame clones, with some not included. The sample gives under 75,000 clones, over 70% of which show up once; around 20% is in the top ten. Specimen: peripheral blood. Every receptor here comes from a man aged 60 to 75 with acute or convalescent COVID-19.

Points on this clone: Other DNA sequences from this sample encode an identical CDR3 as well. The rearrangement links TRBV3-1 (or the pseudogene TRBV3-2) to TRBJ2-5; the match to TRBD1 covers 9 bases. Germline CDR1 is LGHDT and CDR2 is YNNKEL (reference sequence). The trim removed 3 bases at V and 5 bases at J, leaving 1 base unmatched. This CDR3 has 13 amino acids. The DNA for the CDR3 is TGTGCCAGCAGCCAGGGACAGGGTGAGACCCAGTACTTC. Amino acids: CASSQGQGETQYF.

The chain combines TRBV27 with TRBJ1-1; D uncertain. The CDR3 is 13 amino acids. The V end was cut by 3 bases, the J end by 0 bases, with 5 bases between. Germline V gene data show CDR1 as MNHEY and CDR2 as SMNVEV (reference sequence). CDR3 in amino acids: CASSFAMNTEAFF. The DNA of the CDR3 is TGTGCCAGCAGTTTCGCGATGAACACTGAAGCTTTCTTT.

J is TRBJ1-1 and V is TRBV7-9; D unresolved. V lost 5 bases, J lost 2 bases, and 6 bases lay in between. Germline lookup yields CDR1 SEHNR and CDR2 FQNEAQ (reference sequence). The CDR3 length is 12 residues. CDR3 sequence (DNA): TGTGCCAGCAGCCGACACAACACTGAAGCTTTCTTT. It specifies CASSRHNTEAFF.

The V gene is TRBV9, the J gene TRBJ2-7; TRBD1 matches at 9 bases. This CDR3 region has 16 residues. V shed 4 bases, J shed 6 bases, and the junction held 14 bases outside the gene matches. CDR1 and CDR2 from the germline V gene are SGDLS and YYNGEE. In nucleotides, the CDR3 is TGTGCCAGCAGCAGCCGGGACAGGGTATCCTCCACCGAGCAGTACGTC. This encodes CASSSRDRVSSTEQYV.

V gene TRBV2 combines with J gene TRBJ2-5; tentatively, D is TRBD1 (7 bases). Germline CDR1 reads SNHLY; CDR2 reads FYNNEI. CDR3 length: 13 amino acids. Deletions cut 2 bases from V and 12 bases from J, with 16 bases between. The CDR3 DNA reads as TGTGCCAGCAGTGAAAAAGGGATCAGGGGGGAGTACTTC. It codes for CASSEKGIRGEYF.

The rearrangement joins TRBV28 to TRBJ1-5; 8 positions match TRBD1. Per germline, CDR1 MDHEN and CDR2 SYDVKM. With 5 bases clipped from V and 7 bases from J, the junction kept 16 bases outside the gene matches. The CDR3 has 17 amino acids. In DNA form, the CDR3 reads TGTGCCAGCAGTGTGGGGGCAGGGGGCGCTTTTGGGCAGCCCCAGCATTTT. It specifies CASSVGAGGAFGQPQHF.

This clone was observed a handful of times. The chain recombines TRBV2 with TRBJ1-5, with D perhaps TRBD1 (5 bases). Trimming stripped 5 bases from V and 10 bases from J, with 18 bases between. The CDR3 contains 14 residues. The germline V gene encodes CDR1 SNHLY and CDR2 FYNNEI. CDR3: CASSQDSGYRPQHF. DNA of the CDR3: TGTGCCAGCAGTCAAGACAGTGGGTATCGACCCCAGCATTTT.

The chain joins TRBV7-6 to TRBJ2-1; D remains ambiguous. The V and J ends lost 3 bases and 5 bases respectively, with 8 bases between them. CDR1 SGHVS and CDR2 FNYEAQ come from the germline V gene. This CDR3 region has 13 residues. The DNA for the CDR3 is TGTGCCAGCAGCTTCGGCCAGGACAATGAGCAGTTCTTC. Amino acid sequence: CASSFGQDNEQFF.

The chain couples TRBV28 to TRBJ2-1; 9 bases align to TRBD2. The germline gives CDR1 MDHEN, CDR2 SYDVKM. The CDR3 is 15 amino acids. The junction had 5 bases not matched to a gene; V was cut back by 4 bases and J by 4 bases. The CDR3 DNA reads as TGTGCCAGCAGTTCCTTAGCGGGAGCGTACAATGAGCAGTTCTTC. As protein: CASSSLAGAYNEQFF. Complete variable domain (other parts from reference TRBV28 and TRBJ2-1): DVKVTQSSRYLVKRTGEKVFLECVQDMDHENMFWYRQDPGLGLRLIYFSYDVKMKEKGDIPEGYSVSREKKERFSLILESASTNQTSMYLCASSSLAGAYNEQFFGPGTRLTVL.

The chain links TRBV29-1 to TRBJ2-1; D unclear. Germline CDR1 and CDR2: SQVTM and ANQGSEA. The CDR3 has 11 residues. Between the trimmed V and J ends, which lost 6 bases and 7 bases, there was a span of 10 bases. CDR3 coding DNA: TGCAGCGTCTCCGAAGCTAATGAGCAGTTCTTC. Translated: CSVSEANEQFF.

The sample holds a few counts of this clone. The rearrangement joins TRBV4-2 to TRBJ2-7; TRBD2 matches at 14 bases. The CDR3 loop spans 17 amino acids. Unmatched junction bases numbered 9, after V lost 1 base and J lost 7 bases. Germline V gene data show CDR1 as LGHNA and CDR2 as YNFKEQ. The CDR3 coding sequence is TGTGCCAGCAGCCAAGTGGAGACTAGCGGGGGGGCCGATGAGCAGTACGTC. Its protein product is CASSQVETSGGADEQYV.

The chain combines TRBV18 with TRBJ2-2, with 7 bases fitting TRBD2. J lost 1 base, V lost 3 bases, and 8 bases had no gene match. CDR3 length: 17 residues. Germline V lookup: CDR1 KGHSH, CDR2 LQKENI. CDR3 sequence reads: CASSPISGALNTGELFF. CDR3 DNA sequence: TGTGCCAGCTCACCCATCAGCGGGGCCCTGAACACCGGGGAGCTGTTTTTT.

Only a few counts were recorded for this clone. The chain recombines TRBV29-1 with TRBJ2-2, with TRBD1 matching over 10 bases. The CDR3 is made up of 16 amino acids. With 7 bases clipped from V and 2 bases from J, the junction kept 10 bases outside the gene matches. Germline lookup yields CDR1 SQVTM and CDR2 ANQGSEA. CDR3 amino acids: CSASTGGPYNTGELFF. Here the CDR3 DNA reads TGCAGCGCCTCGACAGGGGGCCCTTATAACACCGGGGAGCTGTTTTTT.

The chain joins TRBV6-1 to TRBJ2-5, with D possibly TRBD2 on 6 matching bases. Germline V lookup: CDR1 MNHNS, CDR2 SASEGT. The CDR3 is 12 amino acids. The V end lost 6 bases, the J end lost 3 bases, and 8 bases lay between the germline ends. CDR3 sequence reads: CASSGGKETQYF. CDR3 sequence (DNA): TGTGCCAGCAGCGGCGGGAAAGAGACCCAGTACTTC.

This clone was recorded a few times. The chain uses TRBV5-1 and TRBJ2-1; 10 bases are shared with TRBD2. The ends lost 1 base at V and 9 bases at J; junction bases unmatched: 4. Germline V gives CDR1 SGHRS, CDR2 YFSETQ. This CDR3 has 14 amino acids. The CDR3 protein is CASSLSGRAAEQFF. CDR3 DNA sequence: TGCGCCAGCAGCTTGAGCGGGAGGGCCGCTGAGCAGTTCTTC.

The CDR3 sequence: CASSFGQGDGYTF. The CDR3 nucleotides read TGTGCCAGCAGCTTTGGACAGGGGGATGGCTACACCTTC. The chain carries TRBV7-8 and TRBJ1-2, with 10 bases that match TRBD1. The V segment lost 3 bases and the J segment 6 bases; nucleotides outside the gene matches: 1. The CDR3 sequence is 13 residues long. The V gene's germline CDR1 is SGHVS and CDR2 FQNEAQ.

This clone turned up a few times. This rearrangement joins TRBV5-1 to TRBJ1-2; 7 bases are a match to TRBD1. The CDR3 length is 14 residues. Per the germline V gene, CDR1 is SGHRS and CDR2 is YFSETQ. V was clipped by 4 bases and J by 2 bases; unmatched bases: 5. CDR3 sequence (DNA): TGCGCCAGCAGCACCCAACAGGGGAACTATGGCTACACCTTC. Translating gives CASSTQQGNYGYTF.

J is TRBJ2-7 and V is TRBV6-6; D unclear. The CDR3 runs 13 residues. Germline CDR1 and CDR2: MNHNY and SVGAGI (reference sequence). The V and J ends lost 2 bases and 1 base respectively, with 6 bases between them. CDR3 sequence: CASSYAQSYEQYV. The CDR3 DNA reads as TGTGCCAGCAGTTACGCACAATCCTACGAGCAGTACGTC.

CDR3 amino acids: CASSEREGYNEQFF. CDR3 in DNA: TGTGCCAGCAGTGAACGGGAGGGATACAATGAGCAGTTCTTC. This chain uses TRBV25-1 with TRBJ2-1; 8 nucleotides align to TRBD2. There are 14 residues in the CDR3. The V segment lost 2 bases and the J segment 4 bases; nucleotides outside the gene matches: 1. From germline, CDR1 is MGHDK and CDR2 SYGVNS. Supplemented by reference TRBV25-1 and TRBJ2-1, the full variable domain reads EADIYQTPRYLVIGTGKKITLECSQTMGHDKMYWYQQDPGMELHLIHYSYGVNSTEKGDLSSESTVSRIRTEHFPLTLESARPSHTSQYLCASSEREGYNEQFFGPGTRLTVL.

V gene TRBV4-2 combines with J gene TRBJ1-5; D gene unclear. The germline V gene has CDR1 LGHNA and CDR2 YNFKEQ. The CDR3 is 17 amino acids. V was pared by 0 bases and J by 2 bases, with 14 bases between. The CDR3 protein is CASSQDSGEEGNQPQHF. In nucleotides, the CDR3 is TGTGCCAGCAGCCAAGATAGCGGGGAAGAAGGCAATCAGCCCCAGCATTTT.

The chain employs TRBV5-4 and TRBJ1-1; 7 bases are a match to TRBD1. V lost 4 bases, J lost 4 bases, and 10 bases stayed unmatched. Germline loops: CDR1 SGHNT, CDR2 YYREEE (reference sequence). This CDR3 contains 15 residues. CDR3 bases: TGTGCCAGCAGCAAAAACAGGGGTGGGGGCACTGAAGCTTTCTTT. This codes for CASSKNRGGGTEAFF.

This clone was seen a handful of times. The chain couples TRBV14 to TRBJ2-3, with 9 positions matching TRBD2. Trimming cost V 4 bases and J 0 bases; bases outside gene matches: 8. The CDR3 runs 17 residues. Germline CDR1 and CDR2: SGHDN and FVKESK. CDR3 nucleotides: TGTGCCAGCAGCCCGCTGAGCGGGGGGACTAGCACAGATACGCAGTATTTT. Encoded protein: CASSPLSGGTSTDTQYF.